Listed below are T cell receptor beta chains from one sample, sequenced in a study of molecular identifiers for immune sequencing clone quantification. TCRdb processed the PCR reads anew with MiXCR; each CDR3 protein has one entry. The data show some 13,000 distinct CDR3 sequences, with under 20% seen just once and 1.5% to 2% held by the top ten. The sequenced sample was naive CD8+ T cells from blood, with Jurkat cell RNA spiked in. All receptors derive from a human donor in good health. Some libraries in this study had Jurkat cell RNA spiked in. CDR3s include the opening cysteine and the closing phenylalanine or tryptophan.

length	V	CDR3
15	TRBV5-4	CASSPTGTSNYGYTF
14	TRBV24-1	CATSAKEHTGELFF
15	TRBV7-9	CASSSGRGQIYEQYF
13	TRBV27	CASSRATGYEAFF
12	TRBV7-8	CASSGLINEQFF
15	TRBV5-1	CASSLLRGVRETQYF
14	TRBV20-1	CSARTPSAKNIQYF
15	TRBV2	CASSRLAGDYNEQFF
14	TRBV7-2	CASSFSGYQETQYF
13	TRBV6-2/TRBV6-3	CASSSGPTDIQYF
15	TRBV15	CATSSPSADTGELFF